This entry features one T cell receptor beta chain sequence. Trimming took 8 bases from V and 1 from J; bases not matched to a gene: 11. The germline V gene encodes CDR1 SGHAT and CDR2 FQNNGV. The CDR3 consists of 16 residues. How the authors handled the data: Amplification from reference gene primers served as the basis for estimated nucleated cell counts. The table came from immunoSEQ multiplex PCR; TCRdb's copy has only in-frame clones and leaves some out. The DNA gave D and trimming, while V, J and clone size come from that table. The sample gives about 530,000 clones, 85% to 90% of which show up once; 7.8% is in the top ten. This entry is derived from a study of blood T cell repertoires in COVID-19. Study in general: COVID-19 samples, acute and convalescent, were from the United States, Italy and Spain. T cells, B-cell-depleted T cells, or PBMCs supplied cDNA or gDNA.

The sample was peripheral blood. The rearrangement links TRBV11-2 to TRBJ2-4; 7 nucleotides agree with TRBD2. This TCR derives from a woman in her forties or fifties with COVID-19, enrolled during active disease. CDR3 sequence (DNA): TGTGCCAGCTGTACGATGGGGGGGTCGGCCAAAAACATTCAGTACTTC. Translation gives CASCTMGGSAKNIQYF.